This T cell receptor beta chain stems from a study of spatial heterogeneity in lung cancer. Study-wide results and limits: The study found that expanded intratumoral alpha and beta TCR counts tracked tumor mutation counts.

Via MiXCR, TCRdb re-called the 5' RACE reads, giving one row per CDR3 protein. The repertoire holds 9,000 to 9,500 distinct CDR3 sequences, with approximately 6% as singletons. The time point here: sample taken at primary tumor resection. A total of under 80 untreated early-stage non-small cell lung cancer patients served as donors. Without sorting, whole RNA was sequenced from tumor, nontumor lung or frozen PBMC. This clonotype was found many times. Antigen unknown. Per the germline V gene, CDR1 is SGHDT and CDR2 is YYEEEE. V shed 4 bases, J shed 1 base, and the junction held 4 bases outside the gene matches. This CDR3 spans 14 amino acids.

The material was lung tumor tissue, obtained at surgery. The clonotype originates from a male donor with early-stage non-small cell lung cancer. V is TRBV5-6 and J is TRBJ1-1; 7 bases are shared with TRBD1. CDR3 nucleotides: TGTGCCAGCAGCCCGGGACAGTGGAACACTGAAGCTTTCTTT. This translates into CASSPGQWNTEAFF. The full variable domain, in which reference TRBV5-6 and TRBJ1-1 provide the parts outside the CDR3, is DAGVTQSPTHLIKTRGQQVTLRCSPKSGHDTVSWYQQALGQGPQFIFQYYEEEERQRGNFPDRFSGHQFPNYSSELNVNALLLGDSALYLCASSPGQWNTEAFFGQGTRLTVV.